This paragraph covers one T cell receptor beta chain sequence. As yet, its antigen is unknown. The entry originates in a study of OX40 agonist ivuxolimab in advanced cancers. Study-wide background: Patients were roughly 83% male with ages roughly 20 to 80, mean 60.

Sequenced by immunoSEQ multiplex PCR; TCRdb stores in-frame clones only, minus some. The data hold 50,000 to 65,000 clones, with approximately 78% observed a single time. Trimming took 1 base from V and 0 from J, leaving 12 bases between them. Germline V lookup: CDR1 SSHAT, CDR2 FNYEAQ (reference sequence). CDR3 length equals 17 residues. Study-wide points: Which antigen the expanded peripheral T cells recognized is unknown. Fewer expanded clones were found on average in CD4+ than in CD8+ T cells.

The TCR sequence derives from an adult with an advanced solid tumor such as melanoma, head and neck, liver or kidney cancer. The chain has TRBV7-7 and TRBJ2-2; D is possibly TRBD2 (6 bases). The starting material was CD4+ or CD8+ T cells sorted from blood, obtained in a trial of the OX40 agonist ivuxolimab. This CDR3 is CASSLERAGTNTGELFF. The CDR3 coding sequence is TGTGCCAGCAGCTTAGAACGAGCGGGTACGAACACCGGGGAGCTGTTTTTT.